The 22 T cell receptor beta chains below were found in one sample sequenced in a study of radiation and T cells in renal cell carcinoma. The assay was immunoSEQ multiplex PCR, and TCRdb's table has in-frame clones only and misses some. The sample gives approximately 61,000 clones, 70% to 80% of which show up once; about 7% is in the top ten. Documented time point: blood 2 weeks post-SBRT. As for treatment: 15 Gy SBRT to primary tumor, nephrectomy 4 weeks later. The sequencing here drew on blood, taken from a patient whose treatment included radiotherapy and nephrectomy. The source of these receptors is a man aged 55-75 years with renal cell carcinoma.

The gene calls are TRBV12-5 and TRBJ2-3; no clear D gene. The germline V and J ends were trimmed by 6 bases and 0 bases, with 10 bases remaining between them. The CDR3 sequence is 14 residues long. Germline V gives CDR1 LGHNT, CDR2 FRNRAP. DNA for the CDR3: TGTGCTAGTGGCCTAGAGACTAGCACAGATACGCAGTATTTT. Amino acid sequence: CASGLETSTDTQYF.

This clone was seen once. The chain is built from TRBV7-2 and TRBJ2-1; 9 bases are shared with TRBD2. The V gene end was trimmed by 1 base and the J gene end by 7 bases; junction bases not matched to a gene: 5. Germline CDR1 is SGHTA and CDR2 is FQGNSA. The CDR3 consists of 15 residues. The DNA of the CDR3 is TGTGCCAGCAGCTTAGGGCGGGGGGGCACGAATGAGCAGTTCTTC. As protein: CASSLGRGGTNEQFF.

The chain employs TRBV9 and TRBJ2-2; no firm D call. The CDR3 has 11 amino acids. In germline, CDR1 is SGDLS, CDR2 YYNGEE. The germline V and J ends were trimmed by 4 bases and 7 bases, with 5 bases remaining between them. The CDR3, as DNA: TGTGCCAGCAGCTCCCGCGGGGAGCTGTTTTTT. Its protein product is CASSSRGELFF.

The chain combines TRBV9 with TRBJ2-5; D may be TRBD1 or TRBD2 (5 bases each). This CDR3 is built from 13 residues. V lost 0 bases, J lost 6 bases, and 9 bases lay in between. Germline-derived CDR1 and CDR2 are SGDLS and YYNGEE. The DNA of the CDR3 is TGTGCCAGCAGCGTAGACGGGACGCAGACCCAGTACTTC. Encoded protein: CASSVDGTQTQYF.

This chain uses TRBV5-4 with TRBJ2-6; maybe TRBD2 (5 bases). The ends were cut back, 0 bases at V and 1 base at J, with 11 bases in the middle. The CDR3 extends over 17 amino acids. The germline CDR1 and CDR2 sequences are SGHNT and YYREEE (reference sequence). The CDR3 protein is CASSLDRGGSGANVLTF. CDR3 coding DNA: TGTGCCAGCAGCTTGGACCGTGGCGGGTCTGGGGCCAACGTCCTGACTTTC.

CDR3 region: CASSLARGAGYEQYF. CDR3 in DNA: TGCGCCAGCAGCTTGGCCCGAGGGGCCGGCTACGAGCAGTACTTC. The J gene is TRBJ2-7, the V gene TRBV5-1; possibly TRBD1 or TRBD2 for D (5 bases each). CDR3 length: 15 residues. Germline V gives CDR1 SGHRS, CDR2 YFSETQ. V was clipped by 0 bases and J by 3 bases, with 13 bases between them.

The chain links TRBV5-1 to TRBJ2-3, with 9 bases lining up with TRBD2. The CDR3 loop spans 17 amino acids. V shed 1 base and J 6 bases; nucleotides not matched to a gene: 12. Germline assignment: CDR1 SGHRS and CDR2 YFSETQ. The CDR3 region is CASSLRFSREGQDTQYF. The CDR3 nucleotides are TGCGCCAGCAGCTTGCGGTTTTCGCGGGAGGGCCAGGATACGCAGTATTTT. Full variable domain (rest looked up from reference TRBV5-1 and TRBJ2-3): KAGVTQTPRYLIKTRGQQVTLSCSPISGHRSVSWYQQTPGQGLQFLFEYFSETQRNKGNFPGRFSGRQFSNSRSEMNVSTLELGDSALYLCASSLRFSREGQDTQYFGPGTRLTVL.

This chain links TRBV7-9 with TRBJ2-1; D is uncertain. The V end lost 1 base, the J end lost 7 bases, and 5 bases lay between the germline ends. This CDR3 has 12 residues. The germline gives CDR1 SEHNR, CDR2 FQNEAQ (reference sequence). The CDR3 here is CASSLVGNEQFF. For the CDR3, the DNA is TGTGCCAGCAGCTTAGTAGGTAATGAGCAGTTCTTC.

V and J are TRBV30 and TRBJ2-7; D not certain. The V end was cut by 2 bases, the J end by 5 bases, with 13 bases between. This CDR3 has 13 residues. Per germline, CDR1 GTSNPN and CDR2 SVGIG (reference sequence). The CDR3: CAWSTTWANEQYV. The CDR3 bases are TGTGCCTGGAGTACCACATGGGCCAACGAGCAGTACGTC.

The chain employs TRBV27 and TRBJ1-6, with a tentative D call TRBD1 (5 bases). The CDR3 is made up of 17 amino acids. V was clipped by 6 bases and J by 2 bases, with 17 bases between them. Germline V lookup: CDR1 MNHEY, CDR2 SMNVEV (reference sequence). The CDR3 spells CASSRDLLGAYNSPLHF. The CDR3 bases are TGTGCCAGCAGCCGCGATCTTCTAGGGGCCTATAATTCACCCCTCCACTTT.

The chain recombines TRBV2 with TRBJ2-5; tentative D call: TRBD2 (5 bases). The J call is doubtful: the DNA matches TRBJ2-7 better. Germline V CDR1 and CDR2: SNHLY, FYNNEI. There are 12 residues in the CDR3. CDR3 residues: CASSRDFYEQYF. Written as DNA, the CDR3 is TGTGCCAGCAGTCGGGATTTCTACGAGCAGTACTTC.

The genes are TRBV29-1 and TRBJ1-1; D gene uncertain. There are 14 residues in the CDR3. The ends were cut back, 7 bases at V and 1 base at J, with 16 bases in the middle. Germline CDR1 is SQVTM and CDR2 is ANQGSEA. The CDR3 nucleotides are TGCAGCGCCCGAGCCCACGGAAAGAACACTGAAGCTTTCTTT. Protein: CSARAHGKNTEAFF.

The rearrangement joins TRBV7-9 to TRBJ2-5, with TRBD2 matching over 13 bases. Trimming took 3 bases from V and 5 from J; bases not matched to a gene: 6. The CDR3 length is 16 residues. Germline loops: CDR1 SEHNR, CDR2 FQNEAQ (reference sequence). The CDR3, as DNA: TGTGCCAGCAGCTTTAGGACTAGCGGGGGTGGTGAGACCCAGTACTTC. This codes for CASSFRTSGGGETQYF.

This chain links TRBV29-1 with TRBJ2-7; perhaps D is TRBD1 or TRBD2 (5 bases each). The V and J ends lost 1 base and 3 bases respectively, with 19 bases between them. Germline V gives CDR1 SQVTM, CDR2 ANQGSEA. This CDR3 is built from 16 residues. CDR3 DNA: TGCAGCGTTGAAGGGGGGTCAGGGCGTTTGGGCTACGAGCAGTACTTC. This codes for CSVEGGSGRLGYEQYF.

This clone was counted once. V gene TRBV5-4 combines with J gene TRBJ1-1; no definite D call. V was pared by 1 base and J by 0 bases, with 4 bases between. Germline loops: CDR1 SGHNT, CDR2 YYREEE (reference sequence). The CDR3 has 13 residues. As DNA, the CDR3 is TGTGCCAGCAGCTTGAGTCTGAACACTGAAGCTTTCTTT. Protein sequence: CASSLSLNTEAFF. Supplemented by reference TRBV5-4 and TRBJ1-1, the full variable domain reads ETGVTQSPTHLIKTRGQQVTLRCSSQSGHNTVSWYQQALGQGPQFIFQYYREEENGRGNFPPRFSGLQFPNYSSELNVNALELDDSALYLCASSLSLNTEAFFGQGTRLTVV.

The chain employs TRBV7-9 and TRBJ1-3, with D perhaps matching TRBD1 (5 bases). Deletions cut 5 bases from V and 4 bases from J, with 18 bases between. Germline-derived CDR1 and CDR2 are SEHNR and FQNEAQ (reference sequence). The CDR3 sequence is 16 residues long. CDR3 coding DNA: TGTGCCAGCAGCCCCACCGATCTGGGGGTGGGAAACACCATATATTTT. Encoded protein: CASSPTDLGVGNTIYF.

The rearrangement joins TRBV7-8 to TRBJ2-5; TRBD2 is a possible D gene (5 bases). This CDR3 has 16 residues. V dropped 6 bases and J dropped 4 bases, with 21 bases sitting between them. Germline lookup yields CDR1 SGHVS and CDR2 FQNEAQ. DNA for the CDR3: TGTGCCAGCAGGTCCCCGCTCACCGGGGAAGGAGAGACCCAGTACTTC. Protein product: CASRSPLTGEGETQYF.

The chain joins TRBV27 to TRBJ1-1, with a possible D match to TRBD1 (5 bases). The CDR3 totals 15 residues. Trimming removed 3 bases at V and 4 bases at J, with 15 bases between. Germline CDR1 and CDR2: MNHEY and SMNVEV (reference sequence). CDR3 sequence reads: CASSFVRGGGTEAFF. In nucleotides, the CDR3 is TGTGCCAGCAGTTTCGTCCGCGGGGGAGGCACTGAAGCTTTCTTT.

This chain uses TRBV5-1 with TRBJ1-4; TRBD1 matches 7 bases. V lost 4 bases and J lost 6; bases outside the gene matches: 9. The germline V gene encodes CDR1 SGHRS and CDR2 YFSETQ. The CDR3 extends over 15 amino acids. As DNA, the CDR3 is TGCGCCAGCAGCAGACAGGGTGCGGAGGATGAAAAACTGTTTTTT. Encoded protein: CASSRQGAEDEKLFF.

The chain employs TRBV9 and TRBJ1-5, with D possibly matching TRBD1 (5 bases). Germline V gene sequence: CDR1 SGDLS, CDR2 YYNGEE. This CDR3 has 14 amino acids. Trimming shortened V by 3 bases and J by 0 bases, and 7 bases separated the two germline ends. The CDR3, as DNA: TGTGCCAGCAGCGCAGGGTATAGCAATCAGCCCCAGCATTTT. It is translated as CASSAGYSNQPQHF. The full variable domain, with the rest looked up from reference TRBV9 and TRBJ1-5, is DSGVTQTPKHLITATGQRVTLRCSPRSGDLSVYWYQQSLDQGLQFLIQYYNGEERAKGNILERFSAQQFPDLHSELNLSSLELGDSALYFCASSAGYSNQPQHFGDGTRLSIL.

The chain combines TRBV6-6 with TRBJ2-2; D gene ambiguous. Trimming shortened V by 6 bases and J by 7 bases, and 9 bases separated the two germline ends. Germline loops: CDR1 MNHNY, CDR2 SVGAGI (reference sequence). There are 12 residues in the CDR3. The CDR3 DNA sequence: TGTGCCAGCAGCACGTCCGGCGGGGAGCTGTTTTTT. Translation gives CASSTSGGELFF.

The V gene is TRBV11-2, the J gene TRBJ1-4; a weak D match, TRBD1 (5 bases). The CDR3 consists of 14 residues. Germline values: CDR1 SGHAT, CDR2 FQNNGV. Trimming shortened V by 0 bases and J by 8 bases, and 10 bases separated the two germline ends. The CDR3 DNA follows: TGTGCCAGCAGCTTAGACCCACAGGCCGAAAAACTGTTTTTT. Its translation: CASSLDPQAEKLFF.